Listed here is a single TCR beta chain. There are many counts of this clonotype. Its antigen remains unidentified. Base qualities are missing; no much larger clone stands one base away. The data were obtained in a study of T-cell reconstitution after alpha-beta-depleted transplantation in children (dated by TCRdb to 2016 to 2018). Regarding the research as a whole: The study quantitatively tracked T-cell immune reconstitution after TCRalphabeta/CD19-depleted allogeneic hematopoietic cell transplantation in children using TCR repertoire profiling. Overall results and qualifications from the work: In some patients, high TCRbeta diversity at day 60 was attributed to recipient T cells and intrathymic progenitors that had survived conditioning. The apparently early recovery of alphabetaT-cell counts about two months after transplant reportedly depended on only several hundred rapidly expanded clones that came from non-depleted graft cells. The frequencies of hyperexpanded clones fell over the following months, and after one year, T-cell counts and TCRbeta diversity were mostly attributed to newly produced T cells.

Reading the label with the study, this specimen's treatment or condition is: allogeneic hematopoietic cell transplantation with graft depleted of TCRalphabeta T cells and CD19 B cells. Transplant recipients were children who received TCRalphabeta/CD19-depleted allogeneic hematopoietic cell grafts. The library was produced with PCR. Sequencing was performed on an Illumina HiSeq 2500. TCR library preparation used molecular barcoding, with unique molecular identifiers applied to normalize quantification of the TCRbeta repertoire. TCRdb reran the public reads through fastp at Q25 and MiXCR, keeping productive beta chains. Rows with one shared CDR3 protein collapse into an entry with the most common genes and DNA. The sample includes 480,000 or so distinct CDR3 sequences, with about 10% observed a single time. The ten most abundant clones make up around 2% of the sample. The sequence derives from a child between 2 and 9 years old with inherited bone marrow failure, due to receive a stem cell transplant. The material was PBMCs, obtained before TCRalphabeta/CD19-depleted stem cell transplant.

The CDR3 in this case is CASSLLLLAGGPDTQYF. The DNA sequence reads TGTGCCAGCAGTTTACTCCTTCTAGCGGGAGGACCAGATACGCAGTATTTT. The chain is assembled from TRBV12-3 or TRBV12-4 and TRBJ2-3; 11 nucleotides in the junction match TRBD2. V has 2 bases trimmed and J has 4 bases trimmed; junction bases matching no gene number 8. There are 17 amino acids in the CDR3, from cysteine to phenylalanine inclusive. Only the CDR3 DNA stays, 51 bases, in frame from base 1.